This T cell receptor (beta chain) was identified in a study of beta chain features in type 1 diabetes. Turning to the study itself: Healthy donors and patients had similar age, gender and cell yields.

The authors reverse transcribed all of the isolated RNA, so sequencing captured expressed TCRB transcripts. The table came from immunoSEQ multiplex PCR; TCRdb's copy has only in-frame clones and leaves some out. The profile shows 30,000 to 45,000 clones, around 60% of them singletons. Note on this clone: Its antigen is undetermined.

Germline V CDR1 and CDR2: LNHDA, SQIVND (reference sequence). V lost 5 bases and J lost 1, with 8 bases in between. This CDR3 spans 13 amino acids. The authors took one heparinised blood draw, averaging approximately 120 mL, from each donor. Central memory, naive, regulatory and stem cell-like memory CD4+ cells were sorted by CD45RO/CCR7/CD25/CD127/CD95/CD27. Notes on the study in general: PCR, the amplification step, might favor shorter templates, equally in patients and controls.

This receptor was obtained from a woman younger than 45 in good health. The rearrangement links TRBV19 to TRBJ2-5; D possibly corresponds to TRBD2 (6 bases). The specimen sequenced was Tregs from blood. As DNA, the CDR3 is TGTGCCAGTAGTGCGGGAAGCCAAGAGACCCAGTACTTC. This translates into CASSAGSQETQYF.